The entry that follows covers one T cell receptor beta chain sequence. Its cognate antigen is unknown. The identical CDR3 is also encoded by other nucleotide sequences in the sample. The data stem from a study of shared clonotypes between healthy human individuals. The germline V gene encodes CDR1 SGHNT and CDR2 YYREEE (reference sequence). CDR3 length: 15 amino acids. J gave up 0 bases and V 2 bases, and 4 bases lay outside the gene matches. Partitioning of CD4+ cells yielded a CD45RA+ naive subset and a CD45RA-negative memory subset. Assay used: immunoSEQ multiplex PCR; TCRdb lists only in-frame clones, some missing. The sample has about 980,000 clones; roughly 72% are singletons. General study points: The naive CD4 repertoires of a few donors were compared, and 5% to 6.5% of clonotypes were shared. Naive subsets generally had larger estimated richness than memory subsets. Clonotypes shared by all four sorted-subset donors had higher generation probabilities than non-shared clonotypes.

The chain employs TRBV5-4 and TRBJ2-7, with 8 bases identical to TRBD2. This TCR was recovered from a man aged 18-30 years in good health. The sample comprised memory CD4+ T cells sorted from blood. Specified subset: CD45RA-negative fraction. CDR3 bases: TGTGCCAGCAGCTTAACCAGCGGGAGCTCCTACGAGCAGTACTTC. Its protein is CASSLTSGSSYEQYF.